The 13 T cell receptor beta chains given below trace back to one sample, sequenced in a study of CD8 T cells in Susac syndrome. The RNA input was roughly 0.45 to 1 ug, and it was reverse transcribed with random hexamers. TCRdb fed the immunoSEQ multiplex PCR reads into MiXCR, producing one record per CDR3 protein. The sample has approximately 120,000 distinct CDR3 sequences, 90% to 95% seen once. Material: CD8+ T cells from PBMCs. Receptor source: a human donor with Susac syndrome.

The chain has TRBV5-1 and TRBJ2-1, with 7 bases identical to TRBD2. This CDR3 contains 15 residues. Looked up from germline, CDR1 is SGHRS and CDR2 is YFSETQ. J was trimmed by 2 bases and V by 3 bases; bases with no gene match: 5. The CDR3 reads CASSSREAAYNEQFF. DNA for the CDR3: TGCGCCAGCAGCTCCCGGGAGGCCGCCTACAATGAGCAGTTCTTC.

V gene TRBV11-2 combines with J gene TRBJ1-2; TRBD1 might be the D (5 bases). Trimming stripped 5 bases from V and 3 bases from J, with 13 bases between. Germline-derived CDR1 and CDR2 are SGHAT and FQNNGV. The CDR3 loop spans 14 amino acids. The CDR3: CASSAPGVYYGYTF. In DNA, the CDR3 is TGTGCCAGCAGCGCACCGGGGGTTTACTATGGCTACACCTTC.

The chain couples TRBV15 to TRBJ2-2, with 7 bases fitting TRBD2. The CDR3 consists of 16 residues. The germline gives CDR1 LNHNV, CDR2 YYDKDF (reference sequence). The junction had 5 bases not matched to a gene; V was cut back by 0 bases and J by 4 bases. CDR3 bases: TGTGCCACCAGCAGAGATGCGGGGGAGGTCACCGGGGAGCTGTTTTTT. Translation gives CATSRDAGEVTGELFF. Variable domain in full (rest from reference TRBV15 and TRBJ2-2): DAMVIQNPRYQVTQFGKPVTLSCSQTLNHNVMYWYQQKSSQAPKLLFHYYDKDFNNEADTPDNFQSRRPNTSFCFLDIRSPGLGDTAMYLCATSRDAGEVTGELFFGEGSRLTVL.

The J gene is TRBJ2-7, the V gene TRBV15; no reliable D call. With 5 bases removed from V and 6 bases from J, the gap between germline ends came to 8 bases. The CDR3 has 11 amino acids. CDR1 is LNHNV, CDR2 YYDKDF, per germline (reference sequence). The DNA for the CDR3 is TGTGCCACCAGCGACACAAGCGAGCAGTACTTC. Translating gives CATSDTSEQYF.

The V gene is TRBV13, the J gene TRBJ1-2; a weak D match, TRBD1 (6 bases). The germline gives CDR1 PRHDT, CDR2 FYEKMQ (reference sequence). This CDR3 has 13 residues. The V end was cut by 4 bases, the J end by 7 bases, with 13 bases between. In nucleotides, the CDR3 is TGTGCCAGCAGCTCGTACAGGGTTCCTGGCTACACCTTC. Encoded protein: CASSSYRVPGYTF.

The rearrangement uses TRBV7-3 and TRBJ2-5, with 7 nucleotides matching TRBD2. The trim removed 0 bases at V and 1 base at J, leaving 2 bases unmatched. Per germline, CDR1 SGHTA and CDR2 FQGTGA. The CDR3 spans 15 residues. The CDR3 DNA reads TGTGCCAGCAGCTTAACCGGGACTACCCAAGAGACCCAGTACTTC. This gives the protein CASSLTGTTQETQYF.

This clonotype has only one observation. The gene calls are TRBV4-1 and TRBJ2-1; D not certain. Germline assignment: CDR1 MGHRA and CDR2 YSYEKL. The CDR3 runs to 13 residues. V lost 1 base and J lost 8, with 9 bases in between. In DNA form, the CDR3 reads TGCGCCAGCAGCCAAGGGGTCGAATATGAGCAGTTCTTC. Translating gives CASSQGVEYEQFF.

This clonotype was counted a single time. The chain joins TRBV7-8 to TRBJ1-6, with 9 positions matching TRBD1. The CDR3 contains 17 residues. From germline, CDR1 is SGHVS and CDR2 FQNEAQ. V lost 1 base to trimming and J lost 9 bases; unmatched junction nucleotides: 10. As DNA, the CDR3 is TGTGCCAGCAGCTTAGTGGTAGCCGGGACAGGGACTTCACCCCTCCACTTT. Translation: CASSLVVAGTGTSPLHF.

The gene calls are TRBV7-9 and TRBJ1-5; D not certain. Germline assignment: CDR1 SEHNR and CDR2 FQNEAQ (reference sequence). V lost 6 bases and J lost 7, with 7 bases in between. CDR3 size: 11 residues. DNA of the CDR3: TGTGCCAGCAGAGGAAGGCAGCCCCAGCATTTT. Amino acid sequence: CASRGRQPQHF.

This clonotype appeared a single time. This sequence joins TRBV30 and TRBJ2-7; TRBD2 is a possible D gene (5 bases). CDR1 is GTSNPN, CDR2 SVGIG, per germline (reference sequence). This CDR3 contains 13 residues. V lost 5 bases, J lost 2 bases, and 13 bases lay in between. The CDR3 DNA sequence: TGTGCCTGGTCCCGGAACGGGGCCTACGAGCAGTACTTC. Translation gives CAWSRNGAYEQYF.

In regard to this clonotype: The junction departs from germline at one end; a sequencing error may be responsible. The rearrangement uses TRBV30 and TRBJ2-1; 8 nucleotides match TRBD2. This CDR3 has 13 residues. The germline CDR1 and CDR2 sequences are GTSNPN and SVGIG (reference sequence). The CDR3 DNA follows: TGCGCCTGGAGTGTAGGACTAGCAAATGAGCAGTTCTTC. Amino acid sequence: CAWSVGLANEQFF.

The rearrangement links TRBV30 to TRBJ1-1; unclear D gene. This CDR3 has 16 residues. Germline lookup yields CDR1 GTSNPN and CDR2 SVGIG (reference sequence). V was shortened by 2 bases and J by 5 bases, with 21 bases between the two germline ends. The CDR3: CAWSRVAEGLRTEAFF. CDR3 coding DNA: TGTGCCTGGAGTAGGGTAGCAGAAGGGTTAAGGACTGAAGCTTTCTTT.

In DNA, the CDR3 is TGCAGTGCTAGGGGGGTAGACCGGGACGGCGGAGAGACCCAGTACTTC. It translates to CSARGVDRDGGETQYF. The J gene is TRBJ2-5, the V gene TRBV20-1; D is possibly TRBD1 or TRBD2 (5 bases each). V lost 3 bases and J lost 4, with 21 bases in between. The germline CDR1 and CDR2 sequences are DFQATT and SNEGSKA (reference sequence). This CDR3 comprises 16 residues.